This TCR delta chain originates from a study of in vitro expanded adult blood gammadelta T cells (dated by TCRdb to about 2020). With regard to the full study: Among T cells, the purity of sorted Vgamma9Vdelta2 cells was between 94.4% and 100%. The study compared the TCR repertoire of Vgamma9Vdelta2 T cells expanded in vitro with a mistletoe-extract drug against those expanded with HMBPP or zoledronate. For every donor, cells were stimulated separately with HMBPP, zoledronate or AbnobaViscum P, and the TRG and TRD CDR3 repertoires from each condition were sequenced. The TCR repertoire analysis included three subjects. Study-wide conclusions, independent of this receptor: All repertoires came from in vitro expanded cultures of cells from healthy donors, not from patients treated with mistletoe. The TRDV2 repertoire shared between treatments was found to be private to each donor, and TRD repertoires were clustered by subject rather than by stimulant in multidimensional scaling. AbnobaViscum P-expanded Vgamma9Vdelta2 repertoires showed CDR3 length, diversity and J usage similar to HMBPP- and zoledronate-expanded repertoires, suggesting a polyclonal response. Top TRGV9 CDR3 clonotypes were largely public, being shared across donors and across all three stimulation conditions.

Explained via the paper, the treatment or condition label denotes: aminobisphosphonate causing endogenous IPP accumulation, about 0.97 uM. Live CD3+ TCRgammadelta+ Vgamma9+ Vdelta2+ T cells were FACS-sorted on a FACS Aria III after expansion. PBMC were pulsed for one day with around 1 uM zoledronate, then washed three times before expansion. Cultures were expanded over approximately 14 days, and IL-2 was replenished every 3 to 4 days. Following the one-day stimulant pulse, cells were washed three times and were subsequently cultured in medium containing 95 to 100 U/mL IL-2. Peripheral blood mononuclear cells were isolated by Lymphoprep gradient centrifugation and cryopreserved in liquid nitrogen before culture. Via the germline V gene, CDR1 is GEAIGNYY and CDR2 EKD. The cysteine opens and the phenylalanine closes a CDR3 of 17 amino acids. Solely the CDR3 DNA is kept, with 51 bases framed from the first base.

A word on this clone: Its antigen is not yet known. This could be a read error, since a much larger clone is one nucleotide away.

Libraries came from 5' RACE. The RNeasy Micro Kit was used to extract RNA from some 9,100 sorted cells per sample. To build the libraries, template-switch reverse transcription was performed and then the CDR3gamma and CDR3delta regions were amplified by PCR. Amplicons were sequenced on an Illumina MiSeq with the V2 300 kit, and 150 bp paired-end reads were generated. Turning to the authors' computational methods: FastQC version 0.11.8 was used to check read quality. Using MiXCR version 3.0.3, reads were aligned to GenBank TRG or TRD reference genes to build the CDR3 sequences. Apart from TRDD assembly using 3 rather than 5 consecutive nucleotides, MiXCR was run with default parameters. Repertoire analyses, including normalized Shannon-Wiener diversity, clonotype tracking and multidimensional scaling, were performed with VDJtools version 1.2.1 under default settings. CDR3 sequences that were out-of-frame or contained stop codons were left out of the analysis. TCRdb recomputed clones from the public reads with CATT; identical DNA rows were then combined. TCRdb assigned the V and J calls; the authors' analysis was not used. Within this sample are approximately 680 delta-chain clones, with less than 40% of them counted one time only. The ten largest clonotypes hold about 20% of the sample.

This material consisted of gamma-delta T cells from peripheral blood expanded in culture, taken from an in vitro culture stimulated with zoledronate. The receptor's source is an adult in good health. The sequence joins TRDV2 to TRDJ1, with 9 bases aligning to TRDD3. The CDR3 protein sequence reads: CACVTVGGYRWTDKLIF. In nucleotide form, the sequence is TGTGCCTGTGTCACCGTCGGGGGATACCGCTGGACCGATAAACTCATCTTT.